A selection of T cell receptor beta chains follows, all from one sample in a study of identical twins. TCRdb re-analysed the 5' RACE reads in MiXCR, keeping a single row per CDR3 protein. The table has 650,000 to 750,000 distinct CDR3 sequences, approximately 21% seen once. These data were also filed under a second study, of T cells expressing NK-cell markers.

Sequencing was carried out using PBMCs. Every receptor here comes from a woman under 30 in good health. Both conserved end residues are part of each CDR3. Each record gives: V gene, clone size, J gene, D gene, CDR3 DNA, CDR3 protein. A D gene is named only where the DNA matches it firmly. Size values are once, few and many counts, or a class for expanded clones, and some rows have none.

v_call: TRBV7-2; clone_size: many; j_call: TRBJ2-1; d_call: TRBD2; cdr3_nt: TGTGCCAGCAGCGCCGGGACTAGCCCCTACAATGAGCAGTTCTTC; cdr3_aa: CASSAGTSPYNEQFF
v_call: TRBV19; clone_size: NA; j_call: TRBJ1-3; d_call: NA; cdr3_nt: TGTGCCAGCGGACATAACTCTGGAAACACCATATATTTT; cdr3_aa: CASGHNSGNTIYF
v_call: TRBV12-3/TRBV12-4; clone_size: NA; j_call: TRBJ2-1; d_call: TRBD2; cdr3_nt: TGTACCAGCACCTTAAGGGCGGGAGGGTACAATGAGCAGTTCTTC; cdr3_aa: CTSTLRAGGYNEQFF
v_call: TRBV7-2; clone_size: NA; j_call: TRBJ2-1; d_call: TRBD2; cdr3_nt: TGTGCCAGCAGCTATCCCCTAGCGGGACCAATCTACAATGAGCAGTTCTTC; cdr3_aa: CASSYPLAGPIYNEQFF
v_call: TRBV10-3; clone_size: many; j_call: TRBJ2-3; d_call: TRBD1; cdr3_nt: TGTGCCATCAGTACTGACAGGGGACCAGATACGCAGTATTTT; cdr3_aa: CAISTDRGPDTQYF
v_call: TRBV29-1; clone_size: few; j_call: TRBJ1-5; d_call: NA; cdr3_nt: TGCAGCGTACAAATAAGGGTGGAGGGACCCCAGCATTTT; cdr3_aa: CSVQIRVEGPQHF
v_call: TRBV20-1; clone_size: few; j_call: TRBJ1-4; d_call: NA; cdr3_nt: TGCAGTGCTAACACAGGGTGGGGAGGTGAAAAACTGTTTTTT; cdr3_aa: CSANTGWGGEKLFF
v_call: TRBV7-2; clone_size: few; j_call: TRBJ2-3; d_call: NA; cdr3_nt: TGTGCCAGCAGCTCCCCGACAGGATACACAGATACGCAGTATTTT; cdr3_aa: CASSSPTGYTDTQYF
v_call: TRBV11-3; clone_size: NA; j_call: TRBJ2-3; d_call: NA; cdr3_nt: TGTGCCAGCAAGGGTAGGGCGACAGATACGCAGTATTTT; cdr3_aa: CASKGRATDTQYF
v_call: TRBV29-1; clone_size: few; j_call: TRBJ1-1; d_call: NA; cdr3_nt: TGCAGCGTTGGGCCCCGGGGGGTCACTGAAGCTTTCTTT; cdr3_aa: CSVGPRGVTEAFF
v_call: TRBV27; clone_size: NA; j_call: TRBJ2-3; d_call: NA; cdr3_nt: TGTGCCAGCAGTTTTCTGGCCGCGGCCACAGATACGCAGTATTTT; cdr3_aa: CASSFLAAATDTQYF
v_call: TRBV28; clone_size: few; j_call: TRBJ2-7; d_call: TRBD2; cdr3_nt: TGTGCCAGCAGCCTACCAGGACTAGCGGGTTCCTCCTACGAGCAGTACTTC; cdr3_aa: CASSLPGLAGSSYEQYF
v_call: TRBV12-3/TRBV12-4; clone_size: NA; j_call: TRBJ2-3; d_call: NA; cdr3_nt: TGTGCCAGCAGTTTTACAGGGACCCCAGATACGCAGTATTTT; cdr3_aa: CASSFTGTPDTQYF
v_call: TRBV21-1; clone_size: NA; j_call: TRBJ1-1; d_call: NA; cdr3_nt: TGTGCCAGCCGCCCGTTATATACAGGGGGACCTTTGAACACTGAAGCTTTCTTT; cdr3_aa: CASRPLYTGGPLNTEAFF
v_call: TRBV20-1; clone_size: NA; j_call: TRBJ2-3; d_call: TRBD2; cdr3_nt: TGCAGTGCTATCCGGCTAGCGGGGCGTGTTGATACGCAGTATTTT; cdr3_aa: CSAIRLAGRVDTQYF
v_call: TRBV7-7; clone_size: NA; j_call: TRBJ2-5; d_call: NA; cdr3_nt: TGTGCTAGCAGCCTTGGACATAGTGAGACCCAGTACTTC; cdr3_aa: CASSLGHSETQYF
v_call: TRBV2; clone_size: NA; j_call: TRBJ2-1; d_call: NA; cdr3_nt: TGTGCCAGCAGTCCTGGACTCGGCCTCGATGAGCAGTTCTTC; cdr3_aa: CASSPGLGLDEQFF
v_call: TRBV29-1; clone_size: NA; j_call: TRBJ2-1; d_call: TRBD1; cdr3_nt: TGCAGCGTTCCTGACGGGCCAGGGGGCTTCTACAATGAGCAGTTCTTC; cdr3_aa: CSVPDGPGGFYNEQFF
v_call: TRBV20-1; clone_size: NA; j_call: TRBJ2-1; d_call: NA; cdr3_nt: TGCAGTGCTAGAGTTCTGAGCTCCTACAATGAGCAGTTCTTC; cdr3_aa: CSARVLSSYNEQFF
v_call: TRBV7-2; clone_size: few; j_call: TRBJ2-3; d_call: NA; cdr3_nt: TGTGCCAGCAGCTTAGCAAATACATATACGCAGTATTTT; cdr3_aa: CASSLANTYTQYF